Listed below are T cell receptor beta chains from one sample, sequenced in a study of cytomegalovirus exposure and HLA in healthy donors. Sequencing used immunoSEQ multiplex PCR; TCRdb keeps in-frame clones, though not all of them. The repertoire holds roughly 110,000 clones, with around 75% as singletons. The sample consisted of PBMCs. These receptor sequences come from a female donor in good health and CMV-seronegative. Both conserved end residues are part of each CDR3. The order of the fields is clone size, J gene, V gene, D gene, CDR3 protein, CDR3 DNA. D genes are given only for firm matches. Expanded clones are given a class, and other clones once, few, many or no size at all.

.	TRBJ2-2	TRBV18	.	CASSLSRQGADTGELFF	TGTGCCAGCTCTCTAAGCCGACAAGGGGCGGACACCGGGGAGCTGTTTTTT
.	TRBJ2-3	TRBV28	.	CASSLEATDTQYF	TGTGCCAGCAGTTTAGAGGCCACAGATACGCAGTATTTT
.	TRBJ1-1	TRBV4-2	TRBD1	CASSHIGQGSTEAFF	TGTGCCAGCAGCCATATCGGACAGGGGAGCACTGAAGCTTTCTTT
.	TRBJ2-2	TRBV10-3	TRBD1	CAISGRDRGSPNTGELFF	TGTGCCATCAGTGGCCGGGACAGGGGGTCACCGAACACCGGGGAGCTGTTTTTT
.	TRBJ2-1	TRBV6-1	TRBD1	CASSEDRALNEQFF	TGTGCCAGCAGCGAGGACAGGGCCCTCAATGAGCAGTTCTTC
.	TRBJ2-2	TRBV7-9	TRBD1	CASSPGDRGTGELFF	TGTGCCAGCAGCCCGGGGGACAGGGGTACCGGGGAGCTGTTTTTT
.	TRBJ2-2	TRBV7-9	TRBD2	CASSLGWLAGVAGELFF	TGTGCCAGCAGCTTAGGTTGGCTAGCGGGAGTCGCCGGGGAGCTGTTTTTT
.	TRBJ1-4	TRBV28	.	CASSPPGTTNEKLFF	TGTGCCAGCAGTCCCCCCGGTACAACTAATGAAAAACTGTTTTTT
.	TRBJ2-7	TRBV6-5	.	CASRTGLSSYEQYF	TGTGCCAGCAGGACGGGACTCAGCTCCTACGAGCAGTACTTC
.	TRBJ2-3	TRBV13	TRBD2	CASSMKRGTQYF	TGTGCCAGCAGCATGAAGCGGGGTACGCAGTATTTT
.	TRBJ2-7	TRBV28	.	CASSLAGYEQYF	TGTGCCAGCAGTTTAGCGGGTTACGAGCAGTACTTC
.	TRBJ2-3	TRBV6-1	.	CASNDREQIHTDTQYF	TGTGCCAGCAATGACCGGGAACAGATACACACAGATACGCAGTATTTT
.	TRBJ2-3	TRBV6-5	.	CASSDRWSTDTQYF	TGTGCCAGCAGCGACAGGTGGAGCACAGATACGCAGTATTTT
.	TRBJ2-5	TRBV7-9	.	CASSADWKQETQYF	TGTGCCAGCAGCGCAGACTGGAAACAAGAGACCCAGTACTTC
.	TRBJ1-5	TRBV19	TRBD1	CASRSTGGYMEPQHF	TGTGCCAGTAGAAGTACAGGGGGCTACATGGAGCCCCAGCATTTT
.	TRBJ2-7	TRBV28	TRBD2	CASSKVAGLFDEQYF	TGTGCCAGCAGCAAAGTCGCGGGACTATTTGACGAGCAGTACTTC
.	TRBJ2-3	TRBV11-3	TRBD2	CASSKVAGVGDTQYF	TGTGCCAGCAGCAAAGTTGCGGGAGTAGGAGATACGCAGTATTTT
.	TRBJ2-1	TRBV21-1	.	CASSYPSGLQFF	TGTGCCAGCAGCTACCCTAGCGGCCTCCAGTTCTTC
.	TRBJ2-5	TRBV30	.	CAWSEGVVRETQYF	TGTGCCTGGAGCGAAGGGGTGGTGAGAGAGACCCAGTACTTC
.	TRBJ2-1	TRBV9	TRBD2	CASSVGTSGYNEQFF	TGTGCCAGCAGCGTCGGGACTAGCGGTTACAATGAGCAGTTCTTC
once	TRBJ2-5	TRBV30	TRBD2	CAWVAGQVLGTQYF	TGTGCCTGGGTAGCGGGCCAAGTTCTTGGGACCCAGTACTTC
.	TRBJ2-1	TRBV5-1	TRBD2	CASSSHLSGSLLGEQFF	TGCGCCAGCAGCTCACACCTTAGCGGGAGTTTACTCGGTGAGCAGTTCTTC
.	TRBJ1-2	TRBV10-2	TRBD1	CASRRQGNYGYTF	TGCGCCAGCAGGCGACAGGGTAACTATGGCTACACCTTC
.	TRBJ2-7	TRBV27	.	CASRQVGTYSYEQYF	TGTGCCAGCCGCCAGGTGGGCACCTATTCCTACGAGCAGTACTTC
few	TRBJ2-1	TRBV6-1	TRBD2	CASSKSGGEQFF	TGTGCCAGCAGTAAATCGGGAGGTGAGCAGTTCTTC
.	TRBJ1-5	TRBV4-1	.	CASSQESGFGNQPQHF	TGCGCCAGCAGCCAAGAAAGCGGGTTCGGCAATCAGCCCCAGCATTTT
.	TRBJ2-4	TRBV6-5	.	CATGENIQYF	TGTGCCACAGGGGAAAACATTCAGTACTTC
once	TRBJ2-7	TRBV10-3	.	CAISVLGRSGNEQYF	TGTGCCATCAGTGTCTTAGGGCGTTCGGGGAACGAGCAGTACTTC
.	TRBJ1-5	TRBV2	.	CASSGSQGRQPQHF	TGTGCCAGCAGTGGTAGCCAGGGTCGCCAGCCCCAGCATTTT
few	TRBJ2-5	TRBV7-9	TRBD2	CASSLRLGGTPETQYF	TGTGCCAGCAGCTTACGTCTCGGGGGGACCCCCGAGACCCAGTACTTC